These 17 T cell receptor beta chains originate from one sample sequenced in a study of liver allograft versus peripheral blood T cells. Overall study context: Liver transplant recipients had T cell receptor repertoires compared between transplanted liver and peripheral blood.

TCRdb passed the reads through MiXCR, listing each CDR3 protein once. The sample holds about 9,200 distinct CDR3 sequences, 19% seen once. The receptors come from a human patient who had a liver transplant. The graft donor may have given rise to some T cells.

Judged by abundance, this clonotype is medium-sized. This chain's CDR3 is CASSAKTSGRSTDTQYF. Here the CDR3 DNA reads TGTGCCAGCAGCGCGAAGACTAGCGGACGAAGCACAGATACGCAGTATTTT. The chain combines TRBV9 with TRBJ2-3, with 9 bases lining up with TRBD2. CDR1 SGDLS and CDR2 YYNGEE come from the germline V gene. CDR3 length equals 17 residues. The trim removed 3 bases at V and 0 bases at J, leaving 8 bases unmatched.

The rearrangement joins TRBV9 to TRBJ1-1, with D uncertain. Germline CDR1 and CDR2: SGDLS and YYNGEE. V gave up 2 bases and J gave up 0 bases, with 5 bases separating them. The CDR3 totals 13 residues. The CDR3 region is CASSVGMNTEAFF. In DNA, the CDR3 is TGTGCCAGCAGCGTCGGCATGAACACTGAAGCTTTCTTT.

A few counts support this clonotype. V and J are TRBV6-1 and TRBJ2-7, with 8 bases that match TRBD2. The V and J ends lost 4 bases and 2 bases, in that order; junction bases with no gene match: 1. This CDR3 is built from 13 residues. CDR1 is MNHNS, CDR2 SASEGT, per germline. The CDR3 nucleotides read TGTGCCAGCAGTGTTAGCGGGGCCTACGAGCAGTACTTC. This gives the protein CASSVSGAYEQYF.

The chain carries TRBV3-1 and TRBJ2-5; the D is unclear. The CDR3 sequence is 14 residues long. Deletions cut 2 bases from V and 5 bases from J, with 12 bases between. In germline, CDR1 is LGHDT, CDR2 YNNKEL (reference sequence). As DNA, the CDR3 is TGTGCCAGCAGCCAATTTACGGTAGGGGAGACCCAGTACTTC. Translation: CASSQFTVGETQYF.

V gene TRBV7-9 combines with J gene TRBJ1-1; unclear D gene. Trimming took 4 bases from V and 1 from J, leaving 7 bases between them. The CDR3 consists of 13 residues. Looked up from germline, CDR1 is SEHNR and CDR2 is FQNEAQ (reference sequence). The CDR3 loop reads CASSSPENTEAFF. CDR3 DNA sequence: TGTGCCAGCAGCTCTCCAGAGAACACTGAAGCTTTCTTT.

This clonotype occurred a few times. The chain has TRBV30 and TRBJ2-7; D is uncertain. CDR1 is GTSNPN and CDR2 is SVGIG in the germline V gene (reference sequence). Trimming removed 2 bases at V and 7 bases at J, with 18 bases between. The CDR3 totals 14 residues. The CDR3, as DNA: TGTGCCTGGAGTCCTACCTATTTGGGTAGGGAGCAGTACTTC. Amino acid sequence: CAWSPTYLGREQYF. The full variable domain, completed using reference TRBV30 and TRBJ2-7, is SQTIHQWPATLVQPVGSPLSLECTVEGTSNPNLYWYRQAAGRGLQLLFYSVGIGQISSEVPQNLSASRPQDRQFILSSKKLLLSDSGFYLCAWSPTYLGREQYFGPGTRLTVT.

In this sample, this clonotype turned up many times. The chain has TRBV27 and TRBJ2-1; 11 positions agree with TRBD2. The length of the CDR3 is 18 residues. Germline V CDR1 and CDR2: MNHEY, SMNVEV (reference sequence). Germline trimming cut 1 base from V and 9 bases from J; bases unmatched to any gene: 14. The CDR3 DNA follows: TGTGCCAGCAGTTTATTAGCATTGGGGGTAGCGGGAGGGGCTGAGCAGTTCTTC. Residues: CASSLLALGVAGGAEQFF.

By share of the sample, this clonotype is medium-sized. The J gene is TRBJ2-1, the V gene TRBV15; tentatively, D is TRBD1 (6 bases). Germline V gives CDR1 LNHNV, CDR2 YYDKDF (reference sequence). V was clipped by 4 bases and J by 4 bases, with 8 bases between them. The CDR3 totals 13 residues. The chain's CDR3 is CATSTGQYNEQFF. CDR3 sequence (DNA): TGTGCCACCAGCACCGGACAGTACAATGAGCAGTTCTTC. The full variable domain, with the rest looked up from reference TRBV15 and TRBJ2-1, is DAMVIQNPRYQVTQFGKPVTLSCSQTLNHNVMYWYQQKSSQAPKLLFHYYDKDFNNEADTPDNFQSRRPNTSFCFLDIRSPGLGDTAMYLCATSTGQYNEQFFGPGTRLTVL.

V gene TRBV20-1 combines with J gene TRBJ2-1; 11 nucleotides line up with TRBD1. CDR3 length: 19 residues. Germline V lookup: CDR1 DFQATT, CDR2 SNEGSKA (reference sequence). Germline trimming cut 4 bases from V and 6 bases from J; bases unmatched to any gene: 20. This CDR3 is CSATQDRTGGKGTTNEQFF. The CDR3, as DNA: TGCAGTGCTACCCAAGACAGGACAGGGGGCAAGGGAACCACCAATGAGCAGTTCTTC.

V and J are TRBV13 and TRBJ1-4; D may be TRBD1 (5 bases). V was cut by 5 bases and J by 12 bases, with 13 bases left in between. The CDR3 has 12 residues. Germline V lookup: CDR1 PRHDT, CDR2 FYEKMQ (reference sequence). Written as DNA, the CDR3 is TGTGCCAGCAGCCTCAAGCTGGGGGAACTGTTTTTT. Its protein is CASSLKLGELFF.

A remark on this clonotype: One base away lies a much larger clone, so this may be a sequencing read error. This chain joins TRBV6-2 or TRBV6-3 and TRBJ2-7; D is perhaps TRBD2 (6 bases). This CDR3 contains 16 residues. Per germline, CDR1 MNHEY and CDR2 SVGEGT. The CDR3 region has the DNA TGTGCCAGCAGTTTGCCCGGTTTGCGGGGTTTCCACGAGCGGTACTTC. It encodes CASSLPGLRGFHERYF.

This clonotype was detected only a few times. The chain links TRBV28 to TRBJ2-7; D is undetermined. V lost 2 bases, J lost 0 bases, and 14 bases lay in between. The CDR3 has 16 residues. Germline V gene lookup returns CDR1 MDHEN and CDR2 SYDVKM. CDR3 bases: TGTGCCAGCAGTTTACGAAGTCTGTCGAGCTCCTACGAGCAGTACTTC. Its translation is CASSLRSLSSSYEQYF.

There are many counts of this clonotype. The chain recombines TRBV6-2 or TRBV6-3 with TRBJ2-7; the match to TRBD2 covers 10 bases. V trimming: 6 bases; J trimming: 5 bases; junction bases outside the gene matches: 10. The germline CDR1 and CDR2 sequences are MNHEY and SVGEGT. This CDR3 comprises 15 residues. CDR3: CASRTQREGLHEQYF. CDR3 coding DNA: TGTGCCAGCAGGACCCAGCGGGAGGGCCTACACGAGCAGTACTTC.

This chain uses TRBV20-1 with TRBJ2-5; tentative D call: TRBD2 (5 bases). Germline CDR1 DFQATT, CDR2 SNEGSKA (reference sequence). CDR3 length: 13 residues. V was clipped by 7 bases and J by 5 bases, with 17 bases between them. CDR3 bases: TGCAGTGTCCCGAGGGCCTCGCTGGAGACCCAGTACTTC. Residues: CSVPRASLETQYF.

This clonotype was counted between two and nine times. The chain has TRBV25-1 and TRBJ1-2, with TRBD1 identical over 12 bases. CDR1 and CDR2 from the germline V gene are MGHDK and SYGVNS. This CDR3 spans 12 amino acids. The ends lost 8 bases at V and 6 bases at J; junction bases unmatched: 1. The CDR3 sequence: CASRDRGHGYTF. In DNA form, the CDR3 reads TGTGCCAGCCGGGACAGGGGGCATGGCTACACCTTC.

As for this clonotype: A read error may be the cause here, since a much bigger clone is one base away. The chain uses TRBV24-1 and TRBJ2-3, with a weak D call TRBD2 (5 bases). Germline CDR1 reads KGHDR; CDR2 reads SFDVKD. The length of the CDR3 is 16 residues. The CDR3 here is CASSRVVGVSTDTQYF. In DNA form, the CDR3 reads TGTGCCAGCAGTCGTGTAGTGGGAGTAAGCACAGATACGCAGTATTTT.

This chain links TRBV28 with TRBJ2-7; 7 bases line up with TRBD2. Germline V lookup: CDR1 MDHEN, CDR2 SYDVKM. This CDR3 has 16 amino acids. V was pared by 6 bases and J by 2 bases, with 13 bases of the junction left unmatched. This chain's CDR3 is CASRDWPGGFTYEQYF. CDR3 DNA: TGTGCCAGCAGAGACTGGCCGGGAGGCTTTACCTACGAGCAGTACTTC.